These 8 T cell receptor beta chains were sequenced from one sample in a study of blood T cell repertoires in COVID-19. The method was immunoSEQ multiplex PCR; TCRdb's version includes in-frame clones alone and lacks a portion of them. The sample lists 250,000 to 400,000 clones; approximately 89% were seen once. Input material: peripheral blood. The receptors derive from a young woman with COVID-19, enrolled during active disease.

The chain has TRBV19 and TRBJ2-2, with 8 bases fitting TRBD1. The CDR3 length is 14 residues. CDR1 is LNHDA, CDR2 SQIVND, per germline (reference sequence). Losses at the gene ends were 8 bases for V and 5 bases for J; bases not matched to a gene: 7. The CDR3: CASGSQGVTGELFF. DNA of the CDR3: TGTGCCAGTGGATCACAGGGGGTTACCGGGGAGCTGTTTTTT.

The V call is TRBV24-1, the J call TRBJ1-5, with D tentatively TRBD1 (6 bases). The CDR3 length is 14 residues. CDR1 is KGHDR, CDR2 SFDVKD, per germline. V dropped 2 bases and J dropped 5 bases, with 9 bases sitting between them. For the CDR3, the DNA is TGTGCCACCAGTGATTGGGAGGGGGATCAGCCCCAGCATTTT. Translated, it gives CATSDWEGDQPQHF.

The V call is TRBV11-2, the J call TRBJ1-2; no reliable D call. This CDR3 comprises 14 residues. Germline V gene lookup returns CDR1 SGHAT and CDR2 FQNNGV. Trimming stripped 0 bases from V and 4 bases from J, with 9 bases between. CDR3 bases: TGTGCCAGCAGCTTAGATGGTGGCGGCTATGGCTACACCTTC. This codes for CASSLDGGGYGYTF.

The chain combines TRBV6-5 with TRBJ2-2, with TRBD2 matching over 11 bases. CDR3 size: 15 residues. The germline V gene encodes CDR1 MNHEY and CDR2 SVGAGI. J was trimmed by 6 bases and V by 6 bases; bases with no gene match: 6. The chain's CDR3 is CASRMLAGGPGELFF. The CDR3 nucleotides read TGTGCCAGCAGGATGTTAGCGGGGGGGCCCGGGGAGCTGTTTTTT.

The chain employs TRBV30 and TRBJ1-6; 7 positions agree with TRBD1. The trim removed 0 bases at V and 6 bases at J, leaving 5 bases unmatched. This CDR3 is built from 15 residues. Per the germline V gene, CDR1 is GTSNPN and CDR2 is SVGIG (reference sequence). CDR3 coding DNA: TGTGCCTGGAGTGTCCCCACAGGGGTTAATTCACCCCTCCACTTT. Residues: CAWSVPTGVNSPLHF.

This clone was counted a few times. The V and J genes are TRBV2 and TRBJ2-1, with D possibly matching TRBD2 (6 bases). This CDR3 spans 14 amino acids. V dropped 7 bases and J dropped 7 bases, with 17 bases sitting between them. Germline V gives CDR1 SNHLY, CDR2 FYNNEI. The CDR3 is CASNRLRGTNEQFF. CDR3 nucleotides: TGTGCCAGCAACCGATTGCGGGGCACAAATGAGCAGTTCTTC. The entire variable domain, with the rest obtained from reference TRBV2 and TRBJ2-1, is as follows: EPEVTQTPSHQVTQMGQEVILRCVPISNHLYFYWYRQILGQKVEFLVSFYNNEISEKSEIFDDQFSVERPDGSNFTLKIRSTKLEDSAMYFCASNRLRGTNEQFFGPGTRLTVL.

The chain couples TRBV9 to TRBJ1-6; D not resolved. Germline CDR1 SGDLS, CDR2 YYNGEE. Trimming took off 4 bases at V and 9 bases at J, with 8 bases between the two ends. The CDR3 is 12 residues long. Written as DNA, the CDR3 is TGTGCCAGCAGCCCCGGGAGTTCACCCCTCCACTTT. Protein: CASSPGSSPLHF.

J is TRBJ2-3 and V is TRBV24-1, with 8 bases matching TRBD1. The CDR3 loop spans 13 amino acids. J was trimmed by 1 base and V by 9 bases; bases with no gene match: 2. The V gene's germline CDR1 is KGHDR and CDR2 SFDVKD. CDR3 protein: CATGGQGTDTQYF. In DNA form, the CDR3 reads TGTGCCACCGGGGGACAGGGCACAGATACGCAGTATTTT.